This TCR beta chain was recovered during a study of blood T cell repertoires in COVID-19. There are 13 residues in the CDR3. The germline V gene encodes CDR1 MDHEN and CDR2 SYDVKM. V was pared by 5 bases and J by 3 bases, with 8 bases between. TCRdb's table, derived via immunoSEQ multiplex PCR, lists solely in-frame clones and lacks some. The table includes roughly 260,000 clones, about four fifths detected once. This rearrangement joins TRBV28 to TRBJ1-5; TRBD1 is a possible D gene (6 bases). The TCR originated in a woman aged 18-29 years with acute or convalescent COVID-19. What was sequenced was peripheral blood. The CDR3 is CASSRTVNQPQHF. Here the CDR3 DNA reads TGTGCCAGCAGTCGGACAGTCAATCAGCCCCAGCATTTT.